The 6 T cell receptor beta chains listed next were all sequenced from one sample in a study of blood T cells in healthy people across ages. Then a second PCR, running about 6 to 11 cycles, was carried out with a sample-barcoded 5' primer and a J-beta primer mix. TCRdb ran MiXCR on the 5' RACE reads and lists one entry per CDR3 protein. The sample contains 1.5 million to 1.8 million distinct CDR3 sequences, approximately 43% of which appear only once. Sequencing input: blood. The receptor set was obtained from a woman aged 18-29 years in good health.

This clonotype was counted only a few times. This sequence joins TRBV12-3 or TRBV12-4 and TRBJ1-1, with D hard to call. This CDR3 spans 14 amino acids. The V end was cut by 3 bases, the J end by 1 base, with 9 bases between. The CDR3 bases are TGTGCCAGCAGTTTTGACCAGGCGAACACTGAAGCTTTCTTT. Translating gives CASSFDQANTEAFF.

This clonotype was seen more than once but under ten times. The chain uses TRBV4-2 and TRBJ2-1; 10 bases fit TRBD2. The CDR3 covers 16 residues. V was pared by 0 bases and J by 4 bases, with 3 bases of the junction left unmatched. Germline assignment: CDR1 LGHNA and CDR2 YNFKEQ. The DNA of the CDR3 is TGTGCCAGCAGCCAAGACCTAGCGGGAGTTTACAATGAGCAGTTCTTC. Protein product: CASSQDLAGVYNEQFF.

V usage is TRBV9 and J usage is TRBJ2-1; 8 bases agree with TRBD2. Germline assignment: CDR1 SGDLS and CDR2 YYNGEE. This CDR3 comprises 14 residues. Germline trimming cut 4 bases from V and 5 bases from J; bases unmatched to any gene: 5. DNA for the CDR3: TGTGCCAGCAGCATACGGGGGGGGGACAATGAGCAGTTCTTC. Translated, it gives CASSIRGGDNEQFF.

On this clonotype itself: The junction departs from the called germline gene at one end, perhaps through a read error. The gene calls are TRBV6-2 or TRBV6-3 and TRBJ2-7; D is possibly TRBD2 (5 bases). The V gene's germline CDR1 is MNHEY and CDR2 SVGEGT. CDR3 length: 14 residues. In DNA form, the CDR3 reads TGTGTCAGCAGTTACTTGGGAGTCTCCTACGAGCAGTACTTC. This gives the protein CVSSYLGVSYEQYF.

Of note for this clonotype: A junction end diverges from the germline sequence, so it may reflect a read error. The chain uses TRBV20-1 and TRBJ1-6; D remains unclear. This CDR3 is built from 16 residues. CDR1 is DFQATT and CDR2 is SNEGSKA in the germline V gene (reference sequence). CDR3 sequence: CSARPGQTGYNSPLHF. The CDR3 nucleotides are TGTAGTGCTAGGCCAGGCCAGACCGGCTATAATTCACCCCTCCACTTT.

This clonotype was recorded at least ten times. The chain has TRBV2 and TRBJ2-5, with unresolved D. The length of the CDR3 is 11 residues. Germline CDR1 is SNHLY and CDR2 is FYNNEI. The ends were cut back, 6 bases at V and 1 base at J, with 3 bases in the middle. This CDR3 is CASRPQETQYF. In nucleotides, the CDR3 is TGTGCCAGCAGGCCCCAAGAGACCCAGTACTTC.